The clone carrying this TCR beta chain was picked up a small number of times. Its specificity is unknown. This entry belongs to a study of blood T cells in healthy people across ages. A sample-barcoded 5' primer and a J-beta primer mix were used in a second PCR of roughly 7 to 12 cycles. TCRdb re-derived calls from the 5' RACE reads in MiXCR, one entry per CDR3 protein. The sample contains 700,000 to 900,000 distinct CDR3 sequences, about 26% of which appear only once. Study-level findings and limits: Any changes in expanded clonotypes were possibly confounded, as donor CMV status remained unknown.

This sample was also put to use in a study of T cells of mothers and their children.

The origin of this receptor is a boy younger than 18 in good health. Source material: blood.

DNA for the CDR3: TGTGCCAGCTCACTCCCCGGGACAGGGAATTACAATGAGCAGTTCTTC. Its protein is CASSLPGTGNYNEQFF. This chain connects TRBV18 to TRBJ2-1; 9 nucleotides align to TRBD1. The CDR3 is 16 amino acids. After removal of 4 bases from V and 4 bases from J, the junction contained 8 bases not matched to a gene. Germline V gene sequence: CDR1 KGHSH, CDR2 LQKENI.